This T cell receptor (beta chain) was recorded in a study of blood T cell repertoires in COVID-19. Trimming took 5 bases from V and 8 from J; bases not matched to a gene: 13. Germline V gene lookup returns CDR1 SGHNT and CDR2 YENEEA. This CDR3 has 16 residues. Assay used: immunoSEQ multiplex PCR; TCRdb lists only in-frame clones, some missing. The sample lists some 100,000 clones, 85% seen once, with 13% in the top ten. The sequenced material came from peripheral blood. The chain uses TRBV11-3 and TRBJ2-1, with 9 bases lining up with TRBD2. The sequence was obtained from a man aged 45-65 years with active or convalescent COVID-19. CDR3 loop: CASSLGVSGRGDEQFF. The CDR3 DNA sequence: TGTGCCAGCAGCCTTGGGGTTAGCGGGAGAGGTGATGAGCAGTTCTTC.